Sequencing of this T cell receptor (beta chain) was carried out in a study of T cells after yellow fever vaccination. This clonotype came up a few times. Its antigen is not identified. The TCR cDNA carried a universal primer site and UMIs from 5'RACE template switching. TCRdb re-analysed the 5' RACE reads in MiXCR, keeping a single row per CDR3 protein. The profile shows about 350,000 distinct CDR3 sequences, around 8.1% of them singletons. Study results and caveats: Although most clonotypes did not, a small share appeared in both CD4 and CD8 compartments.

This CDR3 has 15 amino acids. Trimming removed 4 bases from V and 0 bases from J, with 12 bases in between. Per the germline V gene, CDR1 is KGHSH and CDR2 is LQKENI. The source material was PBMCs, sampled roughly 47 days after the first yellow fever vaccination. This chain uses TRBV18 with TRBJ1-2; the D is unclear. The clonotype was recovered from a man in his late teens or twenties who received the YFV17D yellow fever vaccine. The CDR3 sequence is CASSQQQTPNYGYTF. Here the CDR3 DNA reads TGTGCCAGCTCACAGCAGCAAACCCCTAACTATGGCTACACCTTC.